Given below is one T cell receptor beta chain in context. Its specificity is unknown. Clones were read by immunoSEQ multiplex PCR, and TCRdb kept only the in-frame ones, dropping some. Of roughly 120,000 clones in the sample, roughly 90% were seen once. These data come from a study of T cell responses to AZD1222 COVID-19 vaccine. V dropped 1 base and J dropped 3; count of bases not matched to a gene: 4. Germline V gene lookup returns CDR1 LNHDA and CDR2 SQIVND (reference sequence). There are 15 residues in the CDR3. Regarding the study as a whole: Females outnumbered males among donors, who were mostly white British; clonal diversity was possibly underestimated. Along spike, vaccine-associated CD4 TCRs were found throughout, with dominance at 160-218 and 743-854.

The TCR was taken from an adult in good health. The specimen comprised peripheral blood, sampled on day 0 of AZD1222 vaccination. The chain recombines TRBV19 with TRBJ2-7; 9 nucleotides match TRBD2. CDR3 bases: TGTGCCAGTAGTATAGCTAGCGGGAAGGTCTACGAGCAGTACTTC. This codes for CASSIASGKVYEQYF.